These 11 T cell receptor beta chains share one sample of origin, sequenced in a study of blood T cell repertoires in COVID-19. Sequenced by immunoSEQ multiplex PCR; TCRdb stores in-frame clones only, minus some. The data hold some 260,000 clones, with approximately 90% observed a single time. Sequencing was carried out using PBMCs or T cells enriched from blood (not recorded which). The source of these receptors is a man aged 35-49 years who had recovered from COVID-19.

This clone was recorded once. This chain uses TRBV28 with TRBJ1-1, with D perhaps matching TRBD1 (5 bases). The CDR3 has 16 amino acids. Germline V gene data show CDR1 as MDHEN and CDR2 as SYDVKM. V was shortened by 4 bases and J by 4 bases, with 19 bases between the two germline ends. This CDR3 is CASSSNRWGEATEAFF. CDR3 bases: TGTGCCAGCAGTTCCAACCGCTGGGGGGAGGCCACTGAAGCTTTCTTT.

The chain combines TRBV27 with TRBJ2-7; TRBD1 aligns across 8 bases. CDR1 is MNHEY and CDR2 is SMNVEV in the germline V gene (reference sequence). The V and J ends lost 10 bases and 2 bases, in that order; junction bases with no gene match: 10. CDR3 length equals 14 residues. This CDR3 reads CATSTGTGTYEQYF. CDR3 nucleotide sequence: TGTGCCACCTCAACCGGGACAGGAACCTACGAGCAGTACTTC.

The V gene is TRBV7-9, the J gene TRBJ2-7, with 9 bases identical to TRBD2. CDR3 length: 16 amino acids. V dropped 1 base and J dropped 3; count of bases not matched to a gene: 7. CDR1 is SEHNR, CDR2 FQNEAQ, per germline (reference sequence). The CDR3 DNA sequence: TGTGCCAGCAGCTTAGTTTCGCTAGCGGGAAACTACGAGCAGTACTTC. Its protein product is CASSLVSLAGNYEQYF.

The chain joins TRBV7-2 to TRBJ2-2, with 9 bases fitting TRBD1. The CDR3 extends over 14 amino acids. Looked up from germline, CDR1 is SGHTA and CDR2 is FQGNSA. The V gene end was trimmed by 3 bases and the J gene end by 13 bases; junction bases not matched to a gene: 9. The CDR3 sequence is CASSFPGQGRLLFF. Written as DNA, the CDR3 is TGTGCCAGCAGCTTTCCGGGACAGGGTCGGTTGCTGTTTTTT.

The chain links TRBV4-1 to TRBJ2-1, with 14 bases lining up with TRBD2. V trimming: 2 bases; J trimming: 6 bases; junction bases outside the gene matches: 9. CDR1 is MGHRA, CDR2 YSYEKL, per germline. The CDR3 length is 18 residues. The CDR3 sequence: CASSQFGTSGGEINEQFF. The CDR3 DNA reads as TGCGCCAGCAGCCAATTCGGGACTAGCGGGGGAGAAATCAATGAGCAGTTCTTC.

J is TRBJ1-2 and V is TRBV30; no reliable D call. The germline CDR1 and CDR2 sequences are GTSNPN and SVGIG (reference sequence). V shed 4 bases and J shed 3 bases, with 12 bases lying between them. The CDR3 is 13 residues long. CDR3 nucleotides: TGTGCCTGGACTGCAAGCCGGGACTATGGCTACACCTTC. This codes for CAWTASRDYGYTF.

The V gene is TRBV12-5, the J gene TRBJ2-3, with TRBD1 identical over 9 bases. This CDR3 has 14 amino acids. Trimming at V came to 4 bases and at J to 3 bases, leaving 2 bases not matched to a gene. Germline-derived CDR1 and CDR2 are LGHNT and FRNRAP. CDR3 amino acids: CASGWGQGTDTQYF. The CDR3 DNA is TGTGCTAGTGGTTGGGGACAGGGAACAGATACGCAGTATTTT.

The V and J genes are TRBV10-1 and TRBJ1-5; TRBD1 matches at 7 bases. Germline-derived CDR1 and CDR2 are WNHNN and SYGVQD (reference sequence). Trimming at V came to 5 bases and at J to 6 bases, leaving 4 bases not matched to a gene. CDR3 size: 13 residues. CDR3 sequence: CASSRGGSQPQHF. The CDR3 DNA sequence: TGCGCCAGCAGTCGAGGGGGCTCTCAGCCCCAGCATTTT.

The chain has TRBV28 and TRBJ2-7, with TRBD2 matching over 9 bases. The CDR3 runs to 14 residues. The V and J ends lost 4 bases and 5 bases, in that order; junction bases with no gene match: 6. The germline gives CDR1 MDHEN, CDR2 SYDVKM. The CDR3: CASSSGLALDEQYF. CDR3 DNA: TGTGCCAGCAGTTCGGGACTAGCTCTGGACGAGCAGTACTTC.

In DNA, the CDR3 is TGTGCCAGCAGACCGACGAACTACGGGACAGGGGTATTATATGGCTACACCTTC. Its protein is CASRPTNYGTGVLYGYTF. This rearrangement joins TRBV7-9 to TRBJ1-2; 10 bases line up with TRBD1. There are 18 residues in the CDR3. J gave up 5 bases and V 6 bases, and 18 bases lay outside the gene matches. The germline gives CDR1 SEHNR, CDR2 FQNEAQ (reference sequence).

V is TRBV4-1 and J is TRBJ2-7; TRBD2 is a possible D gene (6 bases). Germline V CDR1 and CDR2: MGHRA, YSYEKL. Trimming removed 1 base from V and 0 bases from J, with 10 bases in between. The CDR3 loop spans 15 amino acids. The CDR3 here is CASSQAFGSSYEQYF. The CDR3 bases are TGCGCCAGCAGCCAAGCTTTCGGGAGCTCCTACGAGCAGTACTTC.